The 6 T cell receptor beta chains reported below all come from one sample, sequenced in a study of human T cells and chemical hapten exposure. MiXCR, run by TCRdb on the RACE reads, gives a single entry per CDR3 protein. Among about 400,000 distinct CDR3 sequences listed, about 6% were seen once. The time point is: patch test 2, 6 weeks after DPC sensitization. Treatment defined: therapeutic diphenylcyclopropenone sensitization with weekly scalp DPC. Here the sequenced sample was whole blood, taken in connection with sensitization to the hapten diphenylcyclopropenone (DPC). These receptors were collected from a woman aged 18-29 years with alopecia areata. Some clones in this sample may be carry-over from other donors' samples.

The CDR3 loop reads CASSRTSGDLANTGELFF. The CDR3, as DNA: TGTGCCAGCAGCCGGACTAGCGGGGATCTCGCGAACACCGGGGAGCTGTTTTTT. V is TRBV11-1 and J is TRBJ2-2, with TRBD2 matching 12 bases. The germline gives CDR1 SGHAT, CDR2 FQDESV (reference sequence). The CDR3 consists of 18 residues. Germline trimming cut 5 bases from V and 0 bases from J; bases unmatched to any gene: 7.

In its sample, this clonotype was seen a few times. V is TRBV29-1 and J is TRBJ2-7; the D gene could be TRBD1 or TRBD2 (6 bases each). Trimming took 7 bases from V and 0 from J, leaving 13 bases between them. The CDR3 spans 13 residues. Germline V gene sequence: CDR1 SQVTM, CDR2 ANQGSEA. The CDR3 nucleotides are TGCAGCGCAGGATGGGGGGCCTCCTACGAGCAGTACTTC. It specifies CSAGWGASYEQYF.

This clonotype was found many times. The chain combines TRBV29-1 with TRBJ1-1; no definite D call. The CDR3 extends over 12 amino acids. Looked up from germline, CDR1 is SQVTM and CDR2 is ANQGSEA. V dropped 8 bases and J dropped 1 base, with 11 bases sitting between them. CDR3 amino acids: CSTERGNTEAFF. CDR3 DNA: TGCAGCACTGAGCGAGGGAACACTGAAGCTTTCTTT.

The chain combines TRBV25-1 with TRBJ2-1, with a tentative D call TRBD1 (6 bases). Germline loops: CDR1 MGHDK, CDR2 SYGVNS. The CDR3 contains 15 residues. Trimming took off 5 bases at V and 1 base at J, with 12 bases between the two ends. CDR3 coding DNA: TGTGCCAGCAGTCTGACAGGCCTATCCTACAATGAGCAGTTCTTC. It codes for CASSLTGLSYNEQFF.

Many counts were recorded for this clonotype. The chain recombines TRBV6-6 with TRBJ1-2, with D perhaps TRBD1 (5 bases). The CDR3 contains 14 residues. Trimming took 6 bases from V and 2 from J, leaving 13 bases between them. Germline V lookup: CDR1 MNHNY, CDR2 SVGAGI (reference sequence). The CDR3 sequence is CASSSRVANYGYTF. For the CDR3, the DNA is TGTGCCAGCAGCTCCAGGGTAGCGAACTATGGCTACACCTTC.

This clonotype was observed many times. This sequence joins TRBV7-6 and TRBJ1-5; the D is unclear. Germline V CDR1 and CDR2: SGHVS, FNYEAQ. The CDR3 is 15 residues long. The V gene lost 2 bases and the J gene lost 2 bases, with 10 bases spanning the gap. CDR3 protein: CASSLHAGGNQPQHF. As DNA, the CDR3 is TGTGCCAGCAGCTTACACGCCGGGGGCAATCAGCCCCAGCATTTT.